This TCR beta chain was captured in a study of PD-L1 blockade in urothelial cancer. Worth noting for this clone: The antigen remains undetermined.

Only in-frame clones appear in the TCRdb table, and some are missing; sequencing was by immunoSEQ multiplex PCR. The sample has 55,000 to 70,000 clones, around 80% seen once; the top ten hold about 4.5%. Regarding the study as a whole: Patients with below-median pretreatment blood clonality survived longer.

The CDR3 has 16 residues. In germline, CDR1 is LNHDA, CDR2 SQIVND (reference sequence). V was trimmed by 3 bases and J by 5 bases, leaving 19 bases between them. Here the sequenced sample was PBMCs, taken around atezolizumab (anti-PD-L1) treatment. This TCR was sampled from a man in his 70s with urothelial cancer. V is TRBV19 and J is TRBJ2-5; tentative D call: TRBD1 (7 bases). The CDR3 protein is CASSMETGRTRETQYF. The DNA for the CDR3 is TGTGCCAGTAGTATGGAGACAGGGAGGACAAGGGAGACCCAGTACTTC.